This TCR beta chain stems from a study of T cells after posttransplantation cyclophosphamide. Treatment was busulfan-fludarabine conditioning, a marrow graft, and cyclophosphamide on days +3 and +4. Generated by immunoSEQ multiplex PCR, the TCRdb table keeps only in-frame clones and is missing some. The table shows around 10,000 clones, with about 82% occurring only once. V was clipped by 2 bases and J by 6 bases, with 11 bases between them. This CDR3 region has 14 residues. Germline V lookup: CDR1 MNHNY, CDR2 SVGAGI (reference sequence). Sequenced here: PBMCs, sampled approximately 1,900 days after allogeneic stem cell transplant with posttransplant cyclophosphamide. The V and J genes are TRBV6-6 and TRBJ1-5, with TRBD1 as a possible D gene (5 bases). The clonotype comes from a female patient aged 50-65 years who received an allogeneic stem cell transplant from a related donor, was CMV-positive, and had no GVHD. Some T cells may arise from the graft donor. DNA of the CDR3: TGTGCCAGCAGTTACAGGGGAACGGGTCAGCCCCAGCATTTT. It encodes CASSYRGTGQPQHF.